This passage covers 26 T cell receptor beta chains from one sample sequenced in a study of cytomegalovirus exposure and HLA in healthy donors. It was with 60 Vbeta and 13 Jbeta primers that the PCR ran. The table came from immunoSEQ multiplex PCR; TCRdb's copy has only in-frame clones and leaves some out. The table shows about 150,000 clones, with over 55% occurring only once. The source material was PBMCs. These receptors all stem from a man between 40 and 49 years old in good health and CMV-seronegative.

CDR3 in amino acids: CASSAGQGTYEQYF. Written as DNA, the CDR3 is TGTGCCAGCAGTGCGGGACAGGGCACCTACGAGCAGTACTTC. This sequence joins TRBV6-5 and TRBJ2-7, with 9 bases matching TRBD1. With 5 bases clipped from V and 2 bases from J, the junction kept 4 bases outside the gene matches. This CDR3 region has 14 residues. The germline V gene has CDR1 MNHEY and CDR2 SVGAGI.

The chain has TRBV20-1 and TRBJ2-7, with D hard to call. This CDR3 is 11 amino acids long. Trimming removed 2 bases at V and 7 bases at J, with 9 bases between. Germline V gene data show CDR1 as DFQATT and CDR2 as SNEGSKA (reference sequence). The CDR3 is CSARPTVEQYF. CDR3 DNA: TGCAGTGCTAGACCCACTGTGGAGCAGTACTTC.

J is TRBJ1-2 and V is TRBV10-3; TRBD1 aligns across 9 bases. This CDR3 has 13 residues. After removal of 6 bases from V and 5 bases from J, the junction contained 4 bases not matched to a gene. Germline V gene sequence: CDR1 ENHRY, CDR2 SYGVKD. The CDR3 DNA reads TGTGCCATCAGGACAGGGGGAGATTATGGCTACACCTTC. Protein: CAIRTGGDYGYTF.

The rearrangement links TRBV5-6 to TRBJ1-3; weak D call: TRBD1 (6 bases). V lost 4 bases, J lost 3 bases, and 17 bases lay in between. The CDR3 length is 16 residues. From germline, CDR1 is SGHDT and CDR2 YYEEEE. The DNA for the CDR3 is TGTGCCAGCAGCCCGAACGCGGGGGCGTTTGGAAACACCATATATTTT. Translated: CASSPNAGAFGNTIYF.

V usage is TRBV21-1 and J usage is TRBJ2-1; TRBD1 is taken as the D call from the table, unchecked against the DNA. TRBV21-1 is termed a pseudogene. CDR3 length: 17 amino acids. For the CDR3, the DNA is TGTGCCAGCAGCAAAGTTGGCTTGACAGGGGCGAATGGTGAGCAGTTCTTC. Protein sequence: CASSKVGLTGANGEQFF.

The rearrangement uses TRBV7-9 and TRBJ2-1; no reliable D call. Per the germline V gene, CDR1 is SEHNR and CDR2 is FQNEAQ (reference sequence). This CDR3 contains 14 residues. V shed 4 bases and J shed 7 bases, with 14 bases lying between them. The CDR3 sequence is CASSSWLTENEQFF. The DNA of the CDR3 is TGTGCCAGCAGCTCTTGGTTGACGGAGAATGAGCAGTTCTTC.

This clone has just one count. The gene calls are TRBV25-1 and TRBJ2-7, with 8 nucleotides matching TRBD1. Per the germline V gene, CDR1 is MGHDK and CDR2 is SYGVNS. Trimming took 5 bases from V and 3 from J; bases not matched to a gene: 6. The CDR3 covers 14 residues. The CDR3 is CASSPGQAFYEQYF. For the CDR3, the DNA is TGTGCCAGCAGTCCGGGACAGGCCTTCTACGAGCAGTACTTC.

The chain has TRBV7-2 and TRBJ2-2; the D gene is possibly TRBD2 (6 bases). Trimming shortened V by 4 bases and J by 5 bases, and 14 bases separated the two germline ends. Germline V CDR1 and CDR2: SGHTA, FQGNSA. This CDR3 comprises 15 residues. The CDR3 DNA is TGTGCCAGCAGCTCCAGGGAGGCACGTACCGGGGAGCTGTTTTTT. It translates to CASSSREARTGELFF.

In this sample, this clone turned up a few times. The chain is built from TRBV27 and TRBJ2-7; D perhaps matches TRBD1 (5 bases). Germline CDR1 reads MNHEY; CDR2 reads SMNVEV (reference sequence). The CDR3 loop spans 12 amino acids. V lost 4 bases, J lost 2 bases, and 6 bases lay in between. CDR3 sequence reads: CASSSRAYEQYF. The CDR3 nucleotides read TGTGCCAGCAGTTCCAGGGCCTACGAGCAGTACTTC.

The rearrangement uses TRBV7-8 and TRBJ2-7; 10 bases agree with TRBD2. The CDR3 loop spans 15 amino acids. CDR1 and CDR2 from the germline V gene are SGHVS and FQNEAQ. V lost 5 bases to trimming and J lost 0 bases; unmatched junction nucleotides: 4. The CDR3 nucleotides read TGTGCCAGCAGCATACTAGCGGGGTTCTCCTACGAGCAGTACTTC. It yields the protein CASSILAGFSYEQYF.

The chain combines TRBV12-2 with TRBJ2-4; no check of the table's D call, TRBD1, against the DNA was made. TRBV12-2 is tagged as a pseudogene. The CDR3 is 17 residues long. DNA of the CDR3: TGTGCAAGTCGCTTTACTGACAGGGACGTAGCCAAAAACATTCAGTACTTC. Its translation is CASRFTDRDVAKNIQYF.

The rearrangement links TRBV19 to TRBJ1-4; TRBD1 is a possible D gene (5 bases). The CDR3 totals 14 residues. V was clipped by 8 bases and J by 4 bases, with 14 bases between them. From germline, CDR1 is LNHDA and CDR2 SQIVND (reference sequence). The CDR3: CASSSGTSNEKLFF. CDR3 nucleotide sequence: TGTGCCAGTTCGTCCGGGACTAGTAATGAAAAACTGTTTTTT.

The chain is built from TRBV4-1 and TRBJ1-2, with TRBD1 identical over 7 bases. There are 14 residues in the CDR3. With 4 bases clipped from V and 4 bases from J, the junction kept 6 bases outside the gene matches. Germline lookup yields CDR1 MGHRA and CDR2 YSYEKL. CDR3 amino acids: CASSPGGQVYGYTF. CDR3 DNA: TGCGCCAGCAGCCCTGGCGGACAGGTCTATGGCTACACCTTC.

The V gene is TRBV7-9, the J gene TRBJ2-5, with D perhaps TRBD2 (5 bases). The CDR3 covers 14 residues. The V end was cut by 6 bases, the J end by 2 bases, with 13 bases between. The germline V gene encodes CDR1 SEHNR and CDR2 FQNEAQ (reference sequence). The CDR3 DNA follows: TGTGCCAGCAGTCCCCGTGCGGGTCAAGAGACCCAGTACTTC. Protein sequence: CASSPRAGQETQYF.

This chain connects TRBV7-9 to TRBJ1-5, with 9 bases fitting TRBD1. This CDR3 spans 15 amino acids. Germline V gene data show CDR1 as SEHNR and CDR2 as FQNEAQ (reference sequence). J gave up 4 bases and V 5 bases, and 6 bases lay outside the gene matches. In DNA form, the CDR3 reads TGTGCCAGCAGCGATTCGACAGGGGGGAATCAGCCCCAGCATTTT. Amino acid sequence: CASSDSTGGNQPQHF. Variable domain in full (rest from reference TRBV7-9 and TRBJ1-5): DTGVSQNPRHKITKRGQNVTFRCDPISEHNRLYWYRQTLGQGPEFLTYFQNEAQLEKSRLLSDRFSAERPKGSFSTLEIQRTEQGDSAMYLCASSDSTGGNQPQHFGDGTRLSIL.

The chain recombines TRBV6-4 with TRBJ2-1; possible D gene TRBD1, 5 bases. Trimming took 4 bases from V and 5 from J, leaving 12 bases between them. The CDR3 is made up of 14 amino acids. The germline gives CDR1 MRHNA, CDR2 SNTAGT. CDR3 loop: CASSGSAGNNEQFF. CDR3 coding DNA: TGTGCCAGCAGTGGCTCGGCAGGGAACAATGAGCAGTTCTTC.

The chain combines TRBV4-1 with TRBJ2-3, with D possibly TRBD2 on 5 matching bases. Germline CDR1 reads MGHRA; CDR2 reads YSYEKL. V lost 0 bases to trimming and J lost 5 bases, with 15 bases between them. The CDR3 is 16 amino acids. CDR3 sequence: CASSQDLGRPRDTQYF. The CDR3 bases are TGCGCCAGCAGCCAAGATTTGGGGAGACCTAGAGATACGCAGTATTTT.

In its sample, this clone was seen a few times. The genes are TRBV7-2 and TRBJ2-7, with D hard to call. This CDR3 comprises 15 residues. The germline gives CDR1 SGHTA, CDR2 FQGNSA. Trimming removed 1 base at V and 7 bases at J, with 17 bases between. This CDR3 is CASSLEGAYMREQYF. The CDR3 DNA follows: TGTGCCAGCAGCTTAGAAGGCGCCTACATGCGGGAGCAGTACTTC.

This clone was found once. The junction differs from germline at one of its ends, possibly a read error. The chain is built from TRBV30 and TRBJ1-2; D might be TRBD1 (6 bases). This CDR3 is built from 12 residues. Germline CDR1 is GTSNPN and CDR2 is SVGIG (reference sequence). CDR3 in amino acids: CAWSLIQGSYPF. CDR3 nucleotide sequence: TGTGCCTGGAGTCTCATACAGGGATCCTACCCCTTC.

This clone was counted a few times. Other DNA sequences of this sample code for an identical CDR3. This chain links TRBV4-1 with TRBJ1-1, with 7 bases aligning to TRBD1. This CDR3 has 15 amino acids. The V and J ends lost 1 base and 1 base, in that order; junction bases with no gene match: 3. CDR1 MGHRA and CDR2 YSYEKL come from the germline V gene. Here the CDR3 DNA reads TGCGCCAGCAGCCAAGTAGACAGGGAGAACACTGAAGCTTTCTTT. It is translated as CASSQVDRENTEAFF.

This clone has a single count. The V call is TRBV7-9, the J call TRBJ2-7, with D perhaps TRBD2 (5 bases). Trimming took 5 bases from V and 0 from J, leaving 14 bases between them. CDR3 length: 15 residues. In germline, CDR1 is SEHNR, CDR2 FQNEAQ (reference sequence). This chain's CDR3 is CASSPRGISSYEQYF. CDR3 DNA: TGTGCCAGCAGCCCTAGAGGGATCTCCTCCTACGAGCAGTACTTC.

For the CDR3, the DNA is TGTGCCAGCAGTGAAGCGACAGCTGCAAGCTCCTACGAGCAGTACTTC. Amino acids: CASSEATAASSYEQYF. V usage is TRBV6-1 and J usage is TRBJ2-7; perhaps TRBD1 as D (5 bases). Trimming removed 0 bases at V and 0 bases at J, with 12 bases between. The CDR3 is made up of 16 amino acids. The germline CDR1 and CDR2 sequences are MNHNS and SASEGT.

CDR3 in amino acids: CASSQAAAPGLSNEKLFF. The CDR3 DNA sequence: TGCGCCAGCAGCCAAGCTGCTGCGCCGGGTTTATCTAATGAAAAACTGTTTTTT. The rearrangement uses TRBV4-3 and TRBJ1-4, with D unresolved. The length of the CDR3 is 18 residues. Between the trimmed V and J ends, which lost 1 base and 3 bases, there was a span of 18 bases. The germline gives CDR1 LGHNA, CDR2 YSLEER.

The V gene is TRBV6-1, the J gene TRBJ2-1; 8 nucleotides agree with TRBD2. CDR3 size: 16 residues. The trim removed 3 bases at V and 3 bases at J, leaving 7 bases unmatched. Germline lookup yields CDR1 MNHNS and CDR2 SASEGT. The CDR3 sequence: CASSDLQRGFYNEQFF. The CDR3 nucleotides read TGTGCCAGCAGTGACCTACAGCGGGGGTTCTACAATGAGCAGTTCTTC.

This clone was picked up a small number of times. V usage is TRBV4-1 and J usage is TRBJ2-5, with 7 bases matching TRBD1. The CDR3 is 14 amino acids. The germline V gene encodes CDR1 MGHRA and CDR2 YSYEKL. Unmatched junction bases numbered 5, after V lost 2 bases and J lost 5 bases. The DNA for the CDR3 is TGCGCCAGCAGCCAAACAGGGGCACGGGAGACCCAGTACTTC. It encodes CASSQTGARETQYF.

This chain uses TRBV6-5 with TRBJ1-5, with TRBD1 as a possible D gene (6 bases). CDR1 and CDR2 (germline): MNHEY, SVGAGI. This CDR3 region has 14 residues. The V end lost 3 bases, the J end lost 2 bases, and 8 bases lay between the germline ends. The CDR3 is CASSYRQGNQPQHF. DNA for the CDR3: TGTGCCAGCAGTTATCGACAGGGCAATCAGCCCCAGCATTTT.